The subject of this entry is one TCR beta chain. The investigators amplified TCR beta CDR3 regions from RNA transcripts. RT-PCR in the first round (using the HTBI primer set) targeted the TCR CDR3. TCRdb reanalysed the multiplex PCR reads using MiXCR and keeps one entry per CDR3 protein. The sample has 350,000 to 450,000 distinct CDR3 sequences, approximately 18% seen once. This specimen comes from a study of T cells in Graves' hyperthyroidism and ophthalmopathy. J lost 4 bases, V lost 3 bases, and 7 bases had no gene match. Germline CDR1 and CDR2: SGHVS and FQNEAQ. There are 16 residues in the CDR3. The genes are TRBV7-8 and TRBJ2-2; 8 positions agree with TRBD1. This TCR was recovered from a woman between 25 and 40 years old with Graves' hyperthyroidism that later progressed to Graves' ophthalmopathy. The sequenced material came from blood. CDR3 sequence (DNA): TGTGCCAGCAGCTTTCGGAGACAGGGGAGCACCGGGGAGCTGTTTTTT. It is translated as CASSFRRQGSTGELFF.